Each of the 26 T cell receptor beta chains below was sequenced from the same sample in a study of blood T cell repertoires in COVID-19 (dated by TCRdb to 2018 to 2020). The method behind the library was the immunoSEQ multiplex PCR assay. TCRdb retrieved this table from immuneACCESS and kept in-frame rearrangements only. Not all clones are present; in checked studies, unresolved V genes account for under half, and no reason is known for the remainder. This sample comprises tens of thousands of clones, about 90% of them detected only once. The ten largest clones add up to 8.5% of the sample. What was sequenced was peripheral blood. These receptors were obtained from a human donor in a cohort sampled during active COVID-19.

The J gene is TRBJ1-2, the V gene TRBV12-3 or TRBV12-4; TRBD1 agrees at 7 bases. The V and J ends lost 1 base and 6 bases, in that order; junction bases with no gene match: 2. The CDR3 extends over 13 amino acids. The CDR3 DNA reads as TGTGCCAGCAGTTTAGAGGGGGCAGATGGCTACACCTTC. Amino acid sequence: CASSLEGADGYTF.

This chain links TRBV24-1 with TRBJ1-2; D gene unclear. The V end was cut by 4 bases, the J end by 8 bases, with 13 bases between. Germline-derived CDR1 and CDR2 are KGHDR and SFDVKD. The CDR3 loop spans 13 amino acids. CDR3 in amino acids: CATSEYPTGGYTF. CDR3 DNA: TGTGCCACCAGTGAGTACCCCACCGGGGGCTACACCTTC.

This clone appeared once. V is TRBV6-4 and J is TRBJ1-6, with D tentatively TRBD1 (5 bases). V dropped 0 bases and J dropped 6 bases, with 6 bases sitting between them. CDR3 length: 14 amino acids. CDR1 is MRHNA and CDR2 is SNTAGT in the germline V gene. The CDR3 reads CASSDSGVNSPLHF. The DNA for the CDR3 is TGTGCCAGCAGTGACTCAGGGGTTAATTCACCCCTCCACTTT.

The chain joins TRBV4-3 to TRBJ2-7, with a weak D call TRBD1 (6 bases). The CDR3 covers 15 residues. In germline, CDR1 is LGHNA, CDR2 YSLEER. Trimming took 3 bases from V and 2 from J, leaving 14 bases between them. The DNA of the CDR3 is TGCGCCAGCAGCCAGGGCAGGGGCGGCCCCTACGAGCAGTACTTC. This translates into CASSQGRGGPYEQYF.

The chain has TRBV20-1 and TRBJ2-7, with no clear D. The germline CDR1 and CDR2 sequences are DFQATT and SNEGSKA (reference sequence). V was pared by 0 bases and J by 9 bases, with 9 bases between. There are 11 residues in the CDR3. CDR3 DNA: TGCAGTGCTAGAGATTACACGTTGCAGTACTTC. As protein: CSARDYTLQYF.

The V and J genes are TRBV10-3 and TRBJ2-5; the match to TRBD2 covers 7 bases. The CDR3 length is 15 residues. In germline, CDR1 is ENHRY, CDR2 SYGVKD. With V trimmed by 2 bases and J by 2 bases, 5 bases remained unmatched. The CDR3: CAISEGREPQETQYF. The CDR3 DNA reads as TGTGCCATCAGTGAGGGGAGGGAACCACAAGAGACCCAGTACTTC.

The V and J genes are TRBV10-2 and TRBJ2-7, with D perhaps TRBD1 (5 bases). The V gene lost 6 bases and the J gene lost 3 bases, with 15 bases spanning the gap. Per germline, CDR1 WSHSY and CDR2 SAAADI. The CDR3 sequence is 14 residues long. CDR3 nucleotide sequence: TGCGCCAGCAGGAAAGGGGCCGCGCGCTACGAGCAGTACTTC. It codes for CASRKGAARYEQYF.

V is TRBV11-2 and J is TRBJ1-1; a possible D gene is TRBD1 (5 bases). The CDR3 extends over 13 amino acids. The V and J ends lost 4 bases and 9 bases respectively, with 15 bases between them. Germline V gene data show CDR1 as SGHAT and CDR2 as FQNNGV. This CDR3 is CASSSQAREKAFF. The CDR3 coding sequence is TGTGCCAGCAGCTCACAGGCCCGTGAGAAAGCTTTCTTT.

The chain has TRBV24-1 and TRBJ2-6; D not resolved. CDR3 length equals 13 residues. Germline V CDR1 and CDR2: KGHDR, SFDVKD. Trimming took off 8 bases at V and 4 bases at J, with 8 bases between the two ends. The CDR3 DNA sequence: TGTGCCACCACAGGTTCCGGGGCCAACGTCCTGACTTTC. Translation gives CATTGSGANVLTF.

The genes are TRBV5-6 and TRBJ1-1, with TRBD1 as a possible D gene (5 bases). The germline V gene encodes CDR1 SGHDT and CDR2 YYEEEE. This CDR3 spans 14 amino acids. The V end was cut by 4 bases, the J end by 5 bases, with 15 bases between. The DNA for the CDR3 is TGTGCCAGCAGCATGGGGACCTCAGGGACTGAAGCTTTCTTT. The encoded protein is CASSMGTSGTEAFF.

The chain uses TRBV2 and TRBJ2-7; maybe TRBD1 (6 bases). Germline V gene data show CDR1 as SNHLY and CDR2 as FYNNEI. Trimming cost V 2 bases and J 3 bases, with 14 bases left between them. This CDR3 region has 15 residues. CDR3 loop: CASSEPPGAHYEQYF. The CDR3, as DNA: TGTGCCAGCAGTGAACCCCCAGGGGCCCACTACGAGCAGTACTTC.

This clone came up a few times. The chain is built from TRBV6-1 and TRBJ1-1; D remains ambiguous. The germline gives CDR1 MNHNS, CDR2 SASEGT. This CDR3 spans 14 amino acids. The V gene lost 0 bases and the J gene lost 6 bases, with 11 bases spanning the gap. CDR3 DNA: TGTGCCAGCAGTGAAGCGATAGTGGTTCCTGAAGCTTTCTTT. It yields the protein CASSEAIVVPEAFF.

The CDR3 nucleotides read TGTGCCAGCAGTGAAGAAGGGACAGGAAATTCACCCCTCCACTTT. It specifies CASSEEGTGNSPLHF. The chain links TRBV6-1 to TRBJ1-6; 8 positions agree with TRBD1. This CDR3 is built from 15 residues. Trimming at V came to 1 base and at J to 7 bases, leaving 3 bases not matched to a gene. Germline V gene lookup returns CDR1 MNHNS and CDR2 SASEGT.

This clone showed up just once. The CDR3 DNA reads TGTGCCACCAGTGAAAGGGACAGGGCAACTGGGGCCAACGTCCTGACTTTC. Translating it yields CATSERDRATGANVLTF. This sequence joins TRBV24-1 and TRBJ2-6; 9 bases agree with TRBD1. Per the germline V gene, CDR1 is KGHDR and CDR2 is SFDVKD. The CDR3 is made up of 17 amino acids. With 4 bases clipped from V and 2 bases from J, the junction kept 5 bases outside the gene matches.

The V call is TRBV9, the J call TRBJ2-7; the match to TRBD1 covers 9 bases. V lost 3 bases and J lost 3; bases outside the gene matches: 7. Germline CDR1 SGDLS, CDR2 YYNGEE. CDR3 length: 15 residues. The CDR3 loop is CASSASSGQGYEQYF. CDR3 coding DNA: TGTGCCAGCAGCGCCTCCTCGGGACAGGGCTACGAGCAGTACTTC.

The chain has TRBV29-1 and TRBJ1-2; 8 bases align to TRBD1. The V segment lost 0 bases and the J segment 8 bases; nucleotides outside the gene matches: 5. The CDR3 runs 13 residues. CDR1 is SQVTM, CDR2 ANQGSEA, per germline. The CDR3 loop is CSVEDRTGRGYTF. CDR3 in DNA: TGCAGCGTTGAAGATAGGACAGGGCGGGGCTACACCTTC.

This clone was seen a single time. This chain connects TRBV27 to TRBJ1-5; tentatively, D is TRBD1 (6 bases). V dropped 3 bases and J dropped 2 bases, with 17 bases sitting between them. This CDR3 has 17 residues. Germline loops: CDR1 MNHEY, CDR2 SMNVEV (reference sequence). CDR3 loop: CASSFGTGNPRNQPQHF. The CDR3 DNA reads TGTGCCAGCAGTTTCGGCACAGGGAACCCTCGCAATCAGCCCCAGCATTTT.

This clone was observed once. The rearrangement joins TRBV30 to TRBJ2-7; D is uncertain. The ends were cut back, 7 bases at V and 1 base at J, with 17 bases in the middle. The germline V gene has CDR1 GTSNPN and CDR2 SVGIG (reference sequence). This CDR3 is 14 amino acids long. The CDR3 coding sequence is TGTGCCTCAACAACCTCCCCTCCTTCCTACGAGCAGTACTTC. Translation gives CASTTSPPSYEQYF. Supplemented by reference TRBV30 and TRBJ2-7, the full variable domain reads SQTIHQWPATLVQPVGSPLSLECTVEGTSNPNLYWYRQAAGRGLQLLFYSVGIGQISSEVPQNLSASRPQDRQFILSSKKLLLSDSGFYLCASTTSPPSYEQYFGPGTRLTVT.

V usage is TRBV6-6 and J usage is TRBJ2-7; TRBD2 aligns across 9 bases. The CDR3 spans 16 residues. The germline CDR1 and CDR2 sequences are MNHNY and SVGAGI (reference sequence). V trimming: 4 bases; J trimming: 4 bases; junction bases outside the gene matches: 11. The CDR3 loop is CASSLGRGGLPYEQYF. The DNA of the CDR3 is TGTGCCAGCAGTTTGGGGCGGGGGGGCCTTCCTTACGAGCAGTACTTC.

In its sample, this clone was seen once. The gene calls are TRBV7-2 and TRBJ1-5; unclear D gene. Germline V gives CDR1 SGHTA, CDR2 FQGNSA. The CDR3 loop spans 15 amino acids. The V end lost 2 bases, the J end lost 6 bases, and 14 bases lay between the germline ends. CDR3 residues: CASSLNGGSIQPQHF. In DNA form, the CDR3 reads TGTGCCAGCAGCTTAAACGGCGGTTCGATTCAGCCCCAGCATTTT.

This chain links TRBV28 with TRBJ1-6; 7 nucleotides match TRBD1. Germline V gene lookup returns CDR1 MDHEN and CDR2 SYDVKM. J was trimmed by 7 bases and V by 7 bases; bases with no gene match: 10. The CDR3 contains 15 residues. The CDR3 loop reads CASIGGGHWNSPLHF. Written as DNA, the CDR3 is TGTGCCAGCATCGGAGGGGGCCATTGGAATTCACCCCTCCACTTT.

This chain uses TRBV9 with TRBJ2-1; possibly TRBD2 for D (5 bases). The CDR3 covers 16 residues. V was pared by 3 bases and J by 0 bases, with 13 bases between. In germline, CDR1 is SGDLS, CDR2 YYNGEE. CDR3 sequence (DNA): TGTGCCAGCAGCGCCCGGGGTTTTGGCTCCTACAATGAGCAGTTCTTC. It translates to CASSARGFGSYNEQFF.

This chain joins TRBV28 and TRBJ1-5, with D perhaps TRBD1 (5 bases). Germline-derived CDR1 and CDR2 are MDHEN and SYDVKM. The CDR3 covers 19 residues. V was cut by 5 bases and J by 0 bases, with 23 bases left in between. CDR3 DNA: TGTGCCAGCAGTACATCCCCCGGGAGGGGCGTCTATAGCAATCAGCCCCAGCATTTT. Translation: CASSTSPGRGVYSNQPQHF.

The rearrangement links TRBV9 to TRBJ1-1; D might be TRBD1 (5 bases). The CDR3 sequence is 14 residues long. Trimming stripped 4 bases from V and 6 bases from J, with 16 bases between. Germline loops: CDR1 SGDLS, CDR2 YYNGEE. This CDR3 reads CASSPPVGGAEAFF. The DNA of the CDR3 is TGTGCCAGCAGCCCTCCCGTGGGGGGGGCTGAAGCTTTCTTT. The variable domain in full, completed from reference TRBV9 and TRBJ1-1, reads DSGVTQTPKHLITATGQRVTLRCSPRSGDLSVYWYQQSLDQGLQFLIQYYNGEERAKGNILERFSAQQFPDLHSELNLSSLELGDSALYFCASSPPVGGAEAFFGQGTRLTVV.

The V call is TRBV18, the J call TRBJ1-1; D call uncertain. Germline CDR1 is KGHSH and CDR2 is LQKENI. The CDR3 totals 13 residues. Deletions cut 4 bases from V and 0 bases from J, with 6 bases between. CDR3 protein: CASSHSVNTEAFF. CDR3 in DNA: TGTGCCAGCTCACATTCCGTGAACACTGAAGCTTTCTTT.

The V call is TRBV28, the J call TRBJ1-2; 10 bases agree with TRBD1. The CDR3 covers 15 residues. Germline CDR1 MDHEN, CDR2 SYDVKM. J lost 9 bases, V lost 5 bases, and 12 bases had no gene match. CDR3 amino acids: CASSTPGTGDGRYTF. CDR3 coding DNA: TGTGCCAGCAGTACTCCCGGGACAGGGGACGGCCGCTACACCTTC.